This entry lists 26 T cell receptor beta chains sequenced from one sample in a study of OX40 agonist ivuxolimab in advanced cancers. The data were produced by immunoSEQ multiplex PCR, yet TCRdb's version contains in-frame clones alone and is incomplete. The table has about 71,000 clones, about 80% seen once. Material: CD4+ or CD8+ T cells sorted from blood, obtained in a trial of the OX40 agonist ivuxolimab. These receptors all come from an adult with an advanced solid tumor such as melanoma, head and neck, liver or kidney cancer.

A single count supports this clone. The rearrangement uses TRBV9 and TRBJ2-2; D call uncertain. The CDR3 contains 11 residues. Trimming left V 3 bases short and J 4 bases short, with 1 base between. CDR1 and CDR2 (germline): SGDLS, YYNGEE. The CDR3 DNA reads as TGTGCCAGCAGCGGCACCGGGGAGCTGTTTTTT. Encoded protein: CASSGTGELFF.

The chain employs TRBV13 and TRBJ1-4, with 12 bases identical to TRBD1. Trimming took 4 bases from V and 8 from J; bases not matched to a gene: 17. Germline V gene lookup returns CDR1 PRHDT and CDR2 FYEKMQ (reference sequence). This CDR3 contains 19 residues. In nucleotides, the CDR3 is TGTGCCAGCAGCTACCTTCGGGGGGACAGGGGGCGTTTAAGAGAAAAACTGTTTTTT. It codes for CASSYLRGDRGRLREKLFF.

The chain uses TRBV7-8 and TRBJ2-7; D remains ambiguous. The CDR3 sequence is 15 residues long. Per the germline V gene, CDR1 is SGHVS and CDR2 is FQNEAQ. Trimming took off 0 bases at V and 3 bases at J, with 12 bases between the two ends. The CDR3 region is CASSLARPALYEQYV. As DNA, the CDR3 is TGTGCCAGCAGCTTAGCGAGACCAGCCCTCTACGAGCAGTACGTC.

V is TRBV28 and J is TRBJ2-1; no reliable D call. V lost 5 bases, J lost 8 bases, and 4 bases lay in between. CDR3 size: 10 residues. CDR1 and CDR2 (germline): MDHEN, SYDVKM. CDR3 coding DNA: TGTGCCAGCAGTAGTCATGAGCAGTTCTTC. This sequence encodes CASSSHEQFF.

Concerning this clone: Other DNA sequences of this sample code for an identical CDR3. The gene calls are TRBV5-4 and TRBJ2-3, with 7 bases matching TRBD2. After removal of 4 bases from V and 0 bases from J, the junction contained 2 bases not matched to a gene. This CDR3 has 14 residues. Germline CDR1 and CDR2: SGHNT and YYREEE (reference sequence). CDR3 region: CASSLSGSTDTQYF. The CDR3 coding sequence is TGTGCCAGCAGCCTTAGCGGGAGCACAGATACGCAGTATTTT. Combining the CDR3 with reference TRBV5-4 and TRBJ2-3 gives the whole variable domain ETGVTQSPTHLIKTRGQQVTLRCSSQSGHNTVSWYQQALGQGPQFIFQYYREEENGRGNFPPRFSGLQFPNYSSELNVNALELDDSALYLCASSLSGSTDTQYFGPGTRLTVL.

The rearrangement joins TRBV10-3 to TRBJ2-1; perhaps TRBD2 as D (6 bases). V was pared by 3 bases and J by 11 bases, with 20 bases between. The CDR3 consists of 15 residues. Looked up from germline, CDR1 is ENHRY and CDR2 is SYGVKD. CDR3 amino acids: CAISELAGVSVKQFF. The DNA for the CDR3 is TGTGCCATCAGTGAACTAGCAGGAGTCTCGGTTAAGCAGTTCTTC.

The genes are TRBV19 and TRBJ2-2; D is unclear. The length of the CDR3 is 17 residues. Trimming shortened V by 5 bases and J by 0 bases, and 16 bases separated the two germline ends. The germline gives CDR1 LNHDA, CDR2 SQIVND (reference sequence). The CDR3 coding sequence is TGTGCCAGTAGTGCCCGATTGGGCCCCGCGAACACCGGGGAGCTGTTTTTT. Its translation: CASSARLGPANTGELFF.

The chain combines TRBV19 with TRBJ1-5, with 7 bases matching TRBD1. This CDR3 comprises 18 residues. Germline-derived CDR1 and CDR2 are LNHDA and SQIVND (reference sequence). The V gene end was trimmed by 2 bases and the J gene end by 6 bases; junction bases not matched to a gene: 16. The CDR3 DNA is TGTGCCAGTAGTATAAGGCGGCAGGGCGCCAGGGGGTTTCAGCCCCAGCATTTT. It yields the protein CASSIRRQGARGFQPQHF. Full variable domain (remainder filled in from reference TRBV19 and TRBJ1-5): DGGITQSPKYLFRKEGQNVTLSCEQNLNHDAMYWYRQDPGQGLRLIYYSQIVNDFQKGDIAEGYSVSREKKESFPLTVTSAQKNPTAFYLCASSIRRQGARGFQPQHFGDGTRLSIL.

The V gene is TRBV5-5, the J gene TRBJ1-2; D might be TRBD1 (5 bases). V was clipped by 4 bases and J by 3 bases, with 16 bases between them. The CDR3 is 15 amino acids. CDR1 and CDR2 from the germline V gene are SGHKS and YYEKEE (reference sequence). The CDR3 coding sequence is TGTGCCAGCAGCATGGGACCGGCGGCTCACTATGGCTACACCTTC. This encodes CASSMGPAAHYGYTF.

The chain employs TRBV7-2 and TRBJ2-7, with 7 bases matching TRBD1. Germline values: CDR1 SGHTA, CDR2 FQGNSA. The CDR3 consists of 14 residues. V was clipped by 7 bases and J by 6 bases; unmatched bases: 12. CDR3 DNA sequence: TGTGCCAGCACCTCCCCGGACAGGTCGCCCGAGCAGTACGTC. This codes for CASTSPDRSPEQYV.

This sequence joins TRBV6-5 and TRBJ2-1; the match to TRBD2 covers 9 bases. CDR3 size: 15 residues. Per the germline V gene, CDR1 is MNHEY and CDR2 is SVGAGI. V was clipped by 6 bases and J by 7 bases; unmatched bases: 10. The CDR3 sequence is CASRHSRREGNEQFF. CDR3 nucleotides: TGTGCCAGCAGACACTCTAGGCGGGAGGGAAATGAGCAGTTCTTC.

The V call is TRBV5-1, the J call TRBJ2-5; 10 nucleotides line up with TRBD1. This CDR3 has 15 residues. Trimming removed 0 bases from V and 1 base from J; junction bases left unmatched: 0. Germline CDR1 reads SGHRS; CDR2 reads YFSETQ. Here the CDR3 DNA reads TGCGCCAGCAGCTTGGGGACAGGGGGCCAAGAGACCCAGTACTTC. Encoded protein: CASSLGTGGQETQYF.

This clone was observed a handful of times. The genes are TRBV19 and TRBJ1-2; D remains unclear. Germline V gene lookup returns CDR1 LNHDA and CDR2 SQIVND (reference sequence). This CDR3 contains 13 residues. V lost 2 bases to trimming and J lost 6 bases, with 10 bases between them. DNA for the CDR3: TGTGCCAGTAGTATAAATCAGCGGGATGGCTACACCTTC. Its translation is CASSINQRDGYTF.

V is TRBV28 and J is TRBJ2-3, with no clear D. CDR1 and CDR2 (germline): MDHEN, SYDVKM. V lost 11 bases to trimming and J lost 1 base, with 10 bases between them. The CDR3 has 12 residues. DNA for the CDR3: TGTGCCCATGCCCGGCGCACAGATACGCAGTATTTT. This sequence encodes CAHARRTDTQYF.

This clone has only a few counts. This sequence joins TRBV27 and TRBJ1-2, with 9 bases matching TRBD1. The germline V gene has CDR1 MNHEY and CDR2 SMNVEV (reference sequence). This CDR3 contains 14 residues. J gave up 6 bases and V 6 bases, and 8 bases lay outside the gene matches. The CDR3 DNA reads as TGTGCCAGCAGGCAACAGGGGGCAAGGGATGGCTACACCTTC. Its protein product is CASRQQGARDGYTF.

This chain links TRBV29-1 with TRBJ1-1; D is unresolved. This CDR3 contains 13 residues. Germline lookup yields CDR1 SQVTM and CDR2 ANQGSEA. Trimming pared 6 bases from V and 0 bases from J, leaving 11 bases between. The CDR3 DNA follows: TGCAGCGTGGTTCCTACAGTGAACACTGAAGCTTTCTTT. Translating it yields CSVVPTVNTEAFF.

This clone has just one count. The V call is TRBV5-4, the J call TRBJ1-4; 7 nucleotides line up with TRBD1. The V gene's germline CDR1 is SGHNT and CDR2 YYREEE (reference sequence). This CDR3 has 14 amino acids. Trimming at V came to 4 bases and at J to 5 bases, leaving 5 bases not matched to a gene. The CDR3 loop is CASSETGYNEKLFF. The DNA of the CDR3 is TGTGCCAGCAGCGAGACAGGGTACAATGAAAAACTGTTTTTT.

The chain is built from TRBV2 and TRBJ2-7; tentatively, D is TRBD1 (5 bases). CDR1 is SNHLY and CDR2 is FYNNEI in the germline V gene. The CDR3 contains 13 residues. V lost 3 bases and J lost 7, with 13 bases in between. This CDR3 is CASSDRVVKEQYV. CDR3 bases: TGTGCCAGCAGTGACAGGGTGGTTAAGGAGCAGTACGTC.

V gene TRBV5-4 combines with J gene TRBJ2-7, with 7 nucleotides matching TRBD2. Trimming removed 4 bases from V and 5 bases from J; junction bases left unmatched: 3. The CDR3 contains 12 residues. Germline CDR1 is SGHNT and CDR2 is YYREEE (reference sequence). The CDR3 here is CASSPGTNEQYF. The CDR3 DNA is TGTGCCAGCAGCCCCGGGACTAACGAGCAGTACTTC.

The chain has TRBV15 and TRBJ1-2; a possible D gene is TRBD1 (5 bases). V was shortened by 0 bases and J by 8 bases, with 16 bases between the two germline ends. Germline lookup yields CDR1 LNHNV and CDR2 YYDKDF (reference sequence). This CDR3 region has 15 residues. The CDR3 is CATSRDFVQGGGYTF. CDR3 DNA sequence: TGTGCCACCAGCAGAGATTTCGTTCAGGGAGGAGGCTACACCTTC.

This clone was seen once. The rearrangement links TRBV27 to TRBJ1-1; TRBD1 matches at 9 bases. The V and J ends lost 5 bases and 6 bases, in that order; junction bases with no gene match: 10. Germline lookup yields CDR1 MNHEY and CDR2 SMNVEV (reference sequence). The CDR3 spans 15 residues. In DNA, the CDR3 is TGTGCCAGCAGTCTCCGTCTGGACAGGGGAGCTGAAGCTTTCTTT. Translated: CASSLRLDRGAEAFF.

This sequence joins TRBV5-5 and TRBJ2-7; TRBD2 matches at 7 bases. The V and J ends lost 3 bases and 3 bases, in that order; junction bases with no gene match: 9. Germline V gene sequence: CDR1 SGHKS, CDR2 YYEKEE (reference sequence). The CDR3 loop spans 15 amino acids. The CDR3 loop reads CASSWTGTTDYEQYV. CDR3 nucleotide sequence: TGTGCCAGCAGCTGGACCGGGACTACGGACTACGAGCAGTACGTC.

This clone has only one observation. CDR3 in DNA: TGTGCCAGCAGCTTGGCAGGGCCCGGGGAGCTGTTTTTT. As protein: CASSLAGPGELFF. The chain employs TRBV5-6 and TRBJ2-2; the D gene is possibly TRBD1 (5 bases). V was pared by 0 bases and J by 6 bases, with 6 bases between. Germline V gives CDR1 SGHDT, CDR2 YYEEEE. The CDR3 has 13 residues.

V and J are TRBV9 and TRBJ2-2; D is uncertain. V was shortened by 1 base and J by 4 bases, with 5 bases between the two germline ends. Per germline, CDR1 SGDLS and CDR2 YYNGEE. CDR3 length: 13 amino acids. The CDR3 bases are TGTGCCAGCAGCGTATACGGCACCGGGGAGCTGTTTTTT. It yields the protein CASSVYGTGELFF.

This sequence joins TRBV6-5 and TRBJ2-5, with 9 bases that match TRBD1. The CDR3 length is 16 residues. V gave up 2 bases and J gave up 2 bases; unmatched junction bases: 6. In germline, CDR1 is MNHEY, CDR2 SVGAGI. The CDR3: CASSYRWTGEQETQYF. DNA of the CDR3: TGTGCCAGCAGTTACCGTTGGACAGGGGAGCAAGAGACCCAGTACTTC.

This chain connects TRBV27 to TRBJ2-3; D gene uncertain. CDR3 length: 15 amino acids. CDR1 is MNHEY, CDR2 SMNVEV, per germline (reference sequence). V lost 2 bases and J 2 bases, leaving 11 bases between the germline ends. The CDR3 reads CASSLTQTNTDTQYF. The DNA of the CDR3 is TGTGCCAGCAGTTTAACGCAAACCAACACAGATACGCAGTATTTT.